This T cell receptor beta chain was identified during a study of human T cells and chemical hapten exposure. Germline CDR1 SGHNT, CDR2 YYREEE (reference sequence). The V end lost 0 bases, the J end lost 2 bases, and 6 bases lay between the germline ends. The CDR3 covers 14 residues. TCRdb ran MiXCR on the RACE reads and lists one entry per CDR3 protein. The table records about 120,000 distinct CDR3 sequences, roughly 13% of them present only once. This sample's time point: pre-sensitization, week 0. Treatment given: therapeutic diphenylcyclopropenone sensitization with weekly scalp DPC. Sample donors consisted of patients with alopecia, aged 18 to 70 years, who were suitable for DPC.

V gene TRBV5-4 combines with J gene TRBJ2-1; D possibly corresponds to TRBD2 (6 bases). The sequencing used whole blood, collected in connection with sensitization to the hapten diphenylcyclopropenone (DPC). The source of this sequence is a woman under 30 with alopecia areata. Some clones in this sample may be carry-over from other donors' samples. The CDR3 DNA reads as TGTGCCAGCAGCTTGGGGGGGGCCTACAATGAGCAGTTCTTC. It encodes CASSLGGAYNEQFF.